In its sample, the clone carrying this T cell receptor beta chain was seen many times. The CDR3 runs to 13 residues. Looked up from germline, CDR1 is ENHRY and CDR2 is SYGVKD. Trimming removed 5 bases at V and 1 base at J, with 8 bases between. This specimen comes from a study of T cells in Graves' hyperthyroidism and ophthalmopathy. Study as a whole: Peripheral blood samples were taken at initial diagnosis, prior to any treatment.

The CDR3 regions of TCR beta were amplified from RNA transcripts. Using the HTBI primer set, a first-round RT-PCR was run on the TCR CDR3. TCRdb reprocessed the multiplex PCR reads via MiXCR and lists one record per CDR3 protein. The profile covers hundreds of thousands of distinct CDR3 sequences, with around 39% appearing a single time and approximately 8.7% taken by the ten largest. The sequenced material came from blood. The rearrangement uses TRBV10-3 and TRBJ1-1; D not certain. The clonotype was recovered from a man aged 18-30 years with Graves' hyperthyroidism. The CDR3 here is CAISLSGNTEAFF. The CDR3 DNA sequence: TGTGCCATCAGTCTCTCCGGGAACACTGAAGCTTTCTTT.